This TCR beta chain was documented in a study of vaccination effects on CD4 cells after COVID-19. Whole-study context: Sequencing followed a ViraFEST assay step that expanded antigen-specific CD4+ T cells with viral peptide pools. Approximately 2.2 million PBMC per well received about 10 IU/ml IL-2 and approximately 10 ug/ml peptides in culture. All participants had two doses of either the BNT162b2 or mRNA-1273 vaccine.

Generated by immunoSEQ multiplex PCR, the TCRdb table keeps only in-frame clones and is missing some. The data contain tens of thousands of clones, approximately 71% of them singletons. A roughly ten-day culture period preceded the isolation of CD4+ T cells. A single count supports this clone. Its cognate antigen is unknown. Trimming left V 6 bases short and J 6 bases short, with 13 bases between. Germline CDR1 WSHSY, CDR2 SAAADI. CDR3 length: 13 amino acids. Material: CD4+ T cells from PBMCs cultured without peptide, obtained before COVID-19 vaccination. The chain is built from TRBV10-2 and TRBJ2-3; D is unclear. This clonotype was obtained from a human donor who received a COVID-19 vaccine. CDR3 protein: CASSPPSGDTQYF. The CDR3 region has the DNA TGCGCCAGCAGCCCCCCGTCTGGGGATACGCAGTATTTT.